This is a list of T cell receptor beta chains from one sample in a study of blood T cell repertoires in COVID-19. Clones were sequenced by immunoSEQ multiplex PCR, and TCRdb holds only the in-frame ones, with some missing. The repertoire holds under 150,000 clones, about 85% seen once, with around an eighth in the top ten. Sequencing was done on a sample of peripheral blood. The receptors derive from a human donor in a cohort sampled during active COVID-19. Both conserved end residues are part of each CDR3. The D gene is left open where the match is weak. For some rows the clone size is stated as once, few or many, or as a class when expanded; others skip it.

J gene: TRBJ1-1; V gene: TRBV6-6; D gene: TRBD1; clone size: -; CDR3 protein: CASSPGQGTTEAFF; CDR3 DNA: TGTGCCAGCAGCCCGGGACAGGGAACCACTGAAGCTTTCTTT
J gene: TRBJ1-5; V gene: TRBV6-6; D gene: -; clone size: -; CDR3 protein: CASSVVVSGQPQHF; CDR3 DNA: TGTGCCAGCAGTGTCGTTGTATCCGGGCAGCCCCAGCATTTT
J gene: TRBJ2-1; V gene: TRBV7-3; D gene: TRBD2; clone size: -; CDR3 protein: CASSLAPAGTSGGAHNEQFF; CDR3 DNA: TGTGCCAGCAGCTTAGCGCCGGCGGGTACTAGCGGGGGAGCGCACAATGAGCAGTTCTTC
J gene: TRBJ1-5; V gene: TRBV19; D gene: TRBD1; clone size: -; CDR3 protein: CASSGTGKQPQHF; CDR3 DNA: TGTGCCAGTAGCGGGACAGGGAAACAGCCCCAGCATTTT
J gene: TRBJ1-2; V gene: TRBV11-2; D gene: -; clone size: -; CDR3 protein: CASSLSRDTGYTF; CDR3 DNA: TGTGCCAGCAGCTTATCCCGGGACACTGGCTACACCTTC
J gene: TRBJ1-3; V gene: TRBV7-2; D gene: -; clone size: -; CDR3 protein: CASSLRTADSGNTIYF; CDR3 DNA: TGTGCCAGCAGCTTGCGGACAGCCGACTCTGGAAACACCATATATTTT
J gene: TRBJ1-2; V gene: TRBV5-5; D gene: TRBD1; clone size: -; CDR3 protein: CASSSSGTGSANYGYTF; CDR3 DNA: TGTGCCAGCAGCTCATCCGGGACAGGGTCAGCTAACTATGGCTACACCTTC
J gene: TRBJ2-1; V gene: TRBV7-3; D gene: -; clone size: -; CDR3 protein: CASSPGRSPFNEQFF; CDR3 DNA: TGTGCCAGCAGCCCCGGGAGAAGCCCCTTCAATGAGCAGTTCTTC
J gene: TRBJ1-1; V gene: TRBV27; D gene: TRBD1; clone size: -; CDR3 protein: CASSLSGGLNTEAFF; CDR3 DNA: TGTGCCAGCAGTTTATCAGGGGGCTTGAACACTGAAGCTTTCTTT
J gene: TRBJ1-5; V gene: TRBV6-2/TRBV6-3; D gene: TRBD1; clone size: -; CDR3 protein: CASSRTGANQPQHF; CDR3 DNA: TGTGCCAGCAGCAGGACAGGGGCTAATCAGCCCCAGCATTTT
J gene: TRBJ2-5; V gene: TRBV20-1; D gene: TRBD1; clone size: -; CDR3 protein: CSASPPPTGIGETQYF; CDR3 DNA: TGCAGTGCTAGTCCCCCCCCGACAGGGATTGGGGAGACCCAGTACTTC
J gene: TRBJ2-7; V gene: TRBV28; D gene: -; clone size: -; CDR3 protein: CASSPLGTGAYEQYF; CDR3 DNA: TGTGCCAGCAGCCCCCTCGGAACAGGAGCCTACGAGCAGTACTTC
J gene: TRBJ1-5; V gene: TRBV6-2/TRBV6-3; D gene: -; clone size: -; CDR3 protein: CASSYGGELGHQPQHF; CDR3 DNA: TGTGCCAGCAGTTACGGCGGGGAATTGGGTCATCAGCCCCAGCATTTT
J gene: TRBJ2-1; V gene: TRBV11-3; D gene: TRBD2; clone size: -; CDR3 protein: CASSPGTSGGEQFF; CDR3 DNA: TGTGCCAGCAGCCCCGGGACTAGCGGGGGGGAGCAGTTCTTC
J gene: TRBJ1-2; V gene: TRBV28; D gene: TRBD1; clone size: -; CDR3 protein: CASSPDRVYGYTF; CDR3 DNA: TGTGCCAGCAGTCCGGACAGGGTCTATGGCTACACCTTC
J gene: TRBJ2-7; V gene: TRBV6-6; D gene: -; clone size: -; CDR3 protein: CASSRDSYEQYF; CDR3 DNA: TGTGCCAGCAGCCGGGACTCCTACGAGCAGTACTTC
J gene: TRBJ1-3; V gene: TRBV7-2; D gene: TRBD1; clone size: -; CDR3 protein: CASSRGTGVDGNTIYF; CDR3 DNA: TGTGCCAGCAGCCGCGGGACAGGGGTAGATGGAAACACCATATATTTT
J gene: TRBJ2-1; V gene: TRBV30; D gene: -; clone size: -; CDR3 protein: CAWTRGGASYNEQFF; CDR3 DNA: TGTGCCTGGACCCGAGGGGGGGCTTCCTACAATGAGCAGTTCTTC
J gene: TRBJ2-7; V gene: TRBV3-1/TRBV3-2; D gene: -; clone size: -; CDR3 protein: CASSQDIASGEQYF; CDR3 DNA: TGTGCCAGCAGCCAGGACATTGCCTCCGGCGAGCAGTACTTC
J gene: TRBJ1-3; V gene: TRBV11-3; D gene: -; clone size: -; CDR3 protein: CASSSLTAGNTIYF; CDR3 DNA: TGTGCCAGCAGCTCGCTCACGGCTGGAAACACCATATATTTT
J gene: TRBJ2-3; V gene: TRBV3-1/TRBV3-2; D gene: -; clone size: few; CDR3 protein: CASSQASAGTQYF; CDR3 DNA: TGTGCCAGCAGCCAGGCCTCAGCGGGTACGCAGTATTTT
J gene: TRBJ1-2; V gene: TRBV6-5; D gene: -; clone size: few; CDR3 protein: CASSLQATNYGYTF; CDR3 DNA: TGTGCCAGCAGCCTACAGGCTACTAACTATGGCTACACCTTC
J gene: TRBJ1-6; V gene: TRBV9; D gene: -; clone size: -; CDR3 protein: CASSVDGRVTYNSPLHF; CDR3 DNA: TGTGCCAGCAGCGTAGATGGCAGGGTCACCTATAATTCACCCCTCCACTTT
J gene: TRBJ1-2; V gene: TRBV9; D gene: -; clone size: -; CDR3 protein: CASSVVGIPYGYTF; CDR3 DNA: TGTGCCAGCAGCGTAGTCGGGATCCCCTATGGCTACACCTTC
J gene: TRBJ1-5; V gene: TRBV6-5; D gene: -; clone size: -; CDR3 protein: CASSYGPIQPQHF; CDR3 DNA: TGTGCCAGCAGTTATGGGCCCATTCAGCCCCAGCATTTT
J gene: TRBJ2-5; V gene: TRBV18; D gene: TRBD2; clone size: -; CDR3 protein: CASSPAGVEGTQYF; CDR3 DNA: TGTGCCAGCTCACCGGCGGGGGTCGAGGGGACCCAGTACTTC
J gene: TRBJ2-1; V gene: TRBV6-2/TRBV6-3; D gene: TRBD2; clone size: -; CDR3 protein: CASSRGGYNEQFF; CDR3 DNA: TGTGCCAGCAGTCGGGGGGGCTACAATGAGCAGTTCTTC
J gene: TRBJ2-1; V gene: TRBV3-1/TRBV3-2; D gene: -; clone size: -; CDR3 protein: CASSQVIIGDNGYNEQFF; CDR3 DNA: TGTGCCAGCAGCCAAGTTATTATTGGGGACAATGGATACAATGAGCAGTTCTTC
J gene: TRBJ2-7; V gene: TRBV6-5; D gene: TRBD1; clone size: -; CDR3 protein: CASSYGQASHEQYF; CDR3 DNA: TGTGCCAGCAGTTACGGACAGGCTAGTCACGAGCAGTACTTC
J gene: TRBJ2-3; V gene: TRBV19; D gene: -; clone size: -; CDR3 protein: CASSINLLAVPGADTQYF; CDR3 DNA: TGTGCCAGTAGTATCAACCTTCTAGCAGTACCGGGGGCAGATACGCAGTATTTT
J gene: TRBJ2-1; V gene: TRBV2; D gene: TRBD2; clone size: -; CDR3 protein: CASRRGGSSYNEQFF; CDR3 DNA: TGTGCCAGCAGGCGCGGGGGGTCCTCCTACAATGAGCAGTTCTTC
J gene: TRBJ1-6; V gene: TRBV6-5; D gene: -; clone size: -; CDR3 protein: CASTATDSYNSPLHF; CDR3 DNA: TGTGCCAGCACGGCGACAGACTCCTATAATTCACCCCTCCACTTT
J gene: TRBJ2-7; V gene: TRBV7-2; D gene: TRBD2; clone size: -; CDR3 protein: CASSREGGGEQYF; CDR3 DNA: TGTGCCAGCAGTAGAGAGGGCGGGGGAGAGCAGTACTTC
J gene: TRBJ2-1; V gene: TRBV6-5; D gene: -; clone size: once; CDR3 protein: CASSGVPSYNEQFF; CDR3 DNA: TGTGCCAGCTCAGGGGTCCCCTCCTACAATGAGCAGTTCTTC
J gene: TRBJ2-3; V gene: TRBV12-5; D gene: -; clone size: -; CDR3 protein: CASGLFTADTQYF; CDR3 DNA: TGTGCTAGTGGTTTATTTACGGCAGATACGCAGTATTTT
J gene: TRBJ2-7; V gene: TRBV4-3; D gene: -; clone size: once; CDR3 protein: CASSQDHSPSYEQYF; CDR3 DNA: TGCGCCAGCAGCCAAGATCACTCCCCGTCCTACGAGCAGTACTTC
J gene: TRBJ1-1; V gene: TRBV7-2; D gene: TRBD1; clone size: -; CDR3 protein: CASSFRQGGEAFF; CDR3 DNA: TGTGCCAGCAGCTTCCGACAGGGAGGTGAAGCTTTCTTT
J gene: TRBJ1-6; V gene: TRBV2; D gene: TRBD1; clone size: -; CDR3 protein: CASSEAQQGRSPLHF; CDR3 DNA: TGTGCCAGCAGTGAAGCACAACAGGGGCGGTCACCCCTCCACTTT
J gene: TRBJ2-2; V gene: TRBV6-2/TRBV6-3; D gene: -; clone size: -; CDR3 protein: CASSRQANTGELFF; CDR3 DNA: TGTGCCAGCAGTCGCCAAGCTAACACCGGGGAGCTGTTTTTT
J gene: TRBJ2-1; V gene: TRBV6-5; D gene: TRBD2; clone size: -; CDR3 protein: CASSQELAYNEQFF; CDR3 DNA: TGTGCCAGCAGCCAAGAACTAGCGTACAATGAGCAGTTCTTC